Shown below are 20 T cell receptor beta chains from a single sample sequenced in a study of T cells expressing NK-cell markers. TCRdb reprocessed the 5' RACE reads; each CDR3 protein has one entry and no DNA is given. The sample holds some 280,000 distinct CDR3 sequences. The sample consisted of blood T cells: a sorted CD56 or NKG2C T cell subset, CD4+ or CD8+ T cells, or bulk PBMC T cells (not recorded which). The receptors derive from a man younger than 35 in good health.

V and J are TRBV29-1 and TRBJ1-1; the TRBD1 assignment by TCRdb is unverifiable without DNA. Germline assignment: CDR1 SQVTM and CDR2 ANQGSEA. There are 14 residues in the CDR3. The CDR3 here is CSVGDRGRSTEAFF.

The gene calls are TRBV5-4 and TRBJ2-5; with no DNA, the TCRdb D assignment of TRBD2 cannot be verified. CDR1 is SGHNT, CDR2 YYREEE, per germline (reference sequence). The CDR3 totals 14 residues. CDR3 in amino acids: CASSSGLVSQTQYF.

This chain's CDR3 is CSVKVPGIYYGYTF. V is TRBV29-1 and J is TRBJ1-2. The CDR3 runs to 14 residues. CDR1 SQVTM and CDR2 ANQGSEA come from the germline V gene.

The chain is built from TRBV27 and TRBJ1-2. This CDR3 has 12 amino acids. Germline V gene data show CDR1 as MNHEY and CDR2 as SMNVEV (reference sequence). The CDR3 loop is CATLDGNYGYTF.

The V and J genes are TRBV5-1 and TRBJ2-3; TCRdb's D call of TRBD1 is untestable without DNA. The CDR3 is 15 residues long. Germline values: CDR1 SGHRS, CDR2 YFSETQ. CDR3 residues: CASSLRGLGTDTQYF.

The chain employs TRBV2 and TRBJ1-5; checking the TCRdb D call of TRBD1 is not possible without DNA. The CDR3 is 17 residues long. Germline lookup yields CDR1 SNHLY and CDR2 FYNNEI. Here the CDR3 reads CASSEGRGGRSNQPQHF.

J is TRBJ1-6 and V is TRBV7-2; the D gene TCRdb calls, TRBD1, cannot be checked with no DNA. CDR1 and CDR2 (germline): SGHTA, FQGNSA. The CDR3 has 15 amino acids. This chain's CDR3 is CASSSSDRVAAPLHF. Full variable domain (rest looked up from reference TRBV7-2 and TRBJ1-6): GAGVSQSPSNKVTEKGKDVELRCDPISGHTALYWYRQSLGQGLEFLIYFQGNSAPDKSGLPSDRFSAERTGGSVSTLTIQRTQQEDSAVYLCASSSSDRVAAPLHFGNGTRLTVT.

This chain uses TRBV7-2 with TRBJ1-2; TCRdb lists TRBD1, though no DNA is available to test this call. CDR1 is SGHTA, CDR2 FQGNSA, per germline. The CDR3 length is 14 residues. The CDR3 region is CASSLEDRGSGYTF.

The V call is TRBV6-1, the J call TRBJ2-1. Germline V gives CDR1 MNHNS, CDR2 SASEGT. The CDR3 consists of 15 residues. CDR3 in amino acids: CASRAHGSSYNEQFF.

The genes are TRBV20-1 and TRBJ2-1; TCRdb names TRBD2, which stays unverified in the absence of DNA. The CDR3 covers 16 residues. CDR1 is DFQATT, CDR2 SNEGSKA, per germline (reference sequence). The chain's CDR3 is CSARSRASGRVNEQFF.

V gene TRBV7-2 combines with J gene TRBJ2-5; TCRdb lists TRBD1, though no DNA is available to test this call. The CDR3 spans 14 residues. Germline CDR1 reads SGHTA; CDR2 reads FQGNSA. The CDR3 protein is CASSSRTGLETQYF.

V and J are TRBV29-1 and TRBJ2-3; TCRdb's D call, TRBD2, is unchecked because there is no DNA. Per germline, CDR1 SQVTM and CDR2 ANQGSEA. CDR3 length: 14 amino acids. CDR3 sequence: CSVDLTSVTDTQYF.

This chain connects TRBV6-1 to TRBJ1-2. Per the germline V gene, CDR1 is MNHNS and CDR2 is SASEGT. The CDR3 length is 13 residues. This chain's CDR3 is CASRRGDNYGYTF.

The chain is built from TRBV9 and TRBJ1-1; lacking DNA, the TRBD1 call made by TCRdb goes unchecked. Germline values: CDR1 SGDLS, CDR2 YYNGEE. The CDR3 totals 18 residues. The CDR3: CASSSGPYQPRRRTEAFF.

This rearrangement joins TRBV5-4 to TRBJ2-3; TCRdb picks TRBD1, but there is no DNA to check that call. CDR3 length equals 15 residues. The germline V gene encodes CDR1 SGHNT and CDR2 YYREEE (reference sequence). CDR3 sequence reads: CASHRVGGDTDTQYF. Full variable domain (remainder filled in from reference TRBV5-4 and TRBJ2-3): ETGVTQSPTHLIKTRGQQVTLRCSSQSGHNTVSWYQQALGQGPQFIFQYYREEENGRGNFPPRFSGLQFPNYSSELNVNALELDDSALYLCASHRVGGDTDTQYFGPGTRLTVL.

The chain is built from TRBV29-1 and TRBJ2-1; the D call from TCRdb, TRBD2, cannot be confirmed without DNA. This CDR3 is built from 15 residues. CDR1 and CDR2 from the germline V gene are SQVTM and ANQGSEA. The CDR3 sequence: CSAPGRAASYNEQFF.

V and J are TRBV7-2 and TRBJ2-3; TCRdb selects TRBD1, and the lack of DNA leaves this call unchecked. Germline V gene data show CDR1 as SGHTA and CDR2 as FQGNSA. This CDR3 is built from 14 residues. CDR3 residues: CASSQGQVGGLQYF.

The V and J genes are TRBV6-1 and TRBJ2-7. Germline lookup yields CDR1 MNHNS and CDR2 SASEGT. The CDR3 consists of 14 residues. The CDR3 is CASRDSGTTYEQYF.

This rearrangement joins TRBV29-1 to TRBJ2-1; TCRdb picks TRBD2, but there is no DNA to check that call. The germline gives CDR1 SQVTM, CDR2 ANQGSEA. The CDR3 totals 13 residues. This CDR3 reads CSVDEGLAGKQFF.

The V and J genes are TRBV5-5 and TRBJ2-5; absent DNA, TCRdb's TRBD2 call cannot be checked. The CDR3 contains 16 residues. Germline lookup yields CDR1 SGHKS and CDR2 YYEKEE (reference sequence). The CDR3 region is CASSLEGTSGMETQYF.